These T cell receptor beta chains were read from a single sample in a study of early T cells in non-severe SARS-CoV-2 infection. TCRdb redid the calling of the 5' RACE reads with MiXCR, one entry per CDR3 protein. The sample includes about 61,000 distinct CDR3 sequences, 12% of them seen just once. The specimen comprised whole blood, sampled at baseline. Receptors were obtained from an adult who was a healthcare worker with PCR-confirmed SARS-CoV-2 infection or an uninfected control (not recorded which). The donor label of this sample is uncertain. Both conserved end residues are part of each CDR3. A D gene is named only where the DNA matches it firmly. Clone size is stated in some rows and not others, as once, few, many or a class when expanded.

D: -; size: -; length: 16; J: TRBJ1-5; V: TRBV2; DNA: TGTGCCAGCAGCGTAGAAGGTGGGCAGTACAATCAGCCCCAGCATTTT; CDR3: CASSVEGGQYNQPQHF
D: -; size: few; length: 14; J: TRBJ1-1; V: TRBV2; DNA: TGTGCCAGCAGTCCGGACATCCGGAACACTGAAGCTTTCTTT; CDR3: CASSPDIRNTEAFF
D: -; size: many; length: 18; J: TRBJ2-5; V: TRBV12-3/TRBV12-4; DNA: TGTGCCAGCAGTTCTCGGACAAACTCCCTGGGCTTACAAGAGACCCAGTACTTC; CDR3: CASSSRTNSLGLQETQYF
D: TRBD2; size: few; length: 15; J: TRBJ2-3; V: TRBV7-9; DNA: TGTGCCAGCAGCTTGCGGGGGGCCTATTCAGATACGCAGTATTTT; CDR3: CASSLRGAYSDTQYF
D: TRBD2; size: -; length: 17; J: TRBJ2-5; V: TRBV20-1; DNA: TGCAGTGCTAGACTACGACTAGCGGGGCGGTATCAAGAGACCCAGTACTTC; CDR3: CSARLRLAGRYQETQYF
D: -; size: few; length: 15; J: TRBJ2-1; V: TRBV29-1; DNA: TGCAGCGTTGATACGGCCTTTTCCGGAAACAATGAGCAGTTCTTC; CDR3: CSVDTAFSGNNEQFF
D: TRBD1; size: few; length: 14; J: TRBJ1-1; V: TRBV29-1; DNA: TGCAGCGTTGAATCTGGACAGGGGGACACTGAAGCTTTCTTT; CDR3: CSVESGQGDTEAFF
D: -; size: many; length: 16; J: TRBJ1-5; V: TRBV12-3/TRBV12-4; DNA: TGTGCCAGCAGTCCCTGGGGCAGCAGTAGCAATCAGCCCCAGCATTTT; CDR3: CASSPWGSSSNQPQHF
D: -; size: many; length: 15; J: TRBJ1-2; V: TRBV29-1; DNA: TGCAGCGTTGAACCCTGGGTTGGCAGCAACTATGGCTACACCTTC; CDR3: CSVEPWVGSNYGYTF
D: -; size: few; length: 15; J: TRBJ2-2; V: TRBV9; DNA: TGTGCCAGCAGCGCCGAAGGGACCGTCAGGGGGGAGCTGTTTTTT; CDR3: CASSAEGTVRGELFF
D: -; size: -; length: 15; J: TRBJ2-2; V: TRBV6-2/TRBV6-3; DNA: TGTGCCAGCTTCCCCTGGAGATCGAACACCGGGGAGCTGTTTTTT; CDR3: CASFPWRSNTGELFF
D: TRBD1; size: many; length: 16; J: TRBJ1-6; V: TRBV18; DNA: TGTGCCAGCTCACTCCGGACAGGGGGCGATAATTCACCCCTCCACTTT; CDR3: CASSLRTGGDNSPLHF
D: TRBD1; size: -; length: 15; J: TRBJ1-2; V: TRBV20-1; DNA: TGCAGTGCTAGAAAACAGGGGACAGCTAACTATGGCTACACCTTC; CDR3: CSARKQGTANYGYTF
D: -; size: -; length: 15; J: TRBJ1-4; V: TRBV5-1; DNA: TGCGCCAGCAGCTCCAAGACAGGCCAAGGCGAAAAACTGTTTTTT; CDR3: CASSSKTGQGEKLFF
D: TRBD2; size: few; length: 15; J: TRBJ2-1; V: TRBV12-3/TRBV12-4; DNA: TGTGCCAGCAGTTTGTCGGGGGGGGCCTGGGATGAGCAGTTCTTC; CDR3: CASSLSGGAWDEQFF
D: TRBD1; size: -; length: 15; J: TRBJ2-5; V: TRBV7-7; DNA: TGTGCCAGCAGCGCCGGACAGGGGAGAGTGGAGACCCAGTACTTC; CDR3: CASSAGQGRVETQYF
D: -; size: few; length: 13; J: TRBJ1-4; V: TRBV27; DNA: TGTGCCAGCACCCGAGGGGCCAATGAAAAACTGTTTTTT; CDR3: CASTRGANEKLFF
D: -; size: -; length: 12; J: TRBJ1-1; V: TRBV5-4; DNA: TGTGCCAATGAGGGGGGCGGGACTGAAGCTTTCTTT; CDR3: CANEGGGTEAFF
D: -; size: -; length: 15; J: TRBJ1-6; V: TRBV7-2; DNA: TGTGCCAGCAGCTTACGGCCGGGACATAATTCACCCCTCCACTTT; CDR3: CASSLRPGHNSPLHF
D: -; size: medium-sized; length: 17; J: TRBJ2-3; V: TRBV2; DNA: TGTGCCAGCAGTGAAAGGAGTTGGCGGGGCAGCACAGATACGCAGTATTTT; CDR3: CASSERSWRGSTDTQYF
D: -; size: -; length: 11; J: TRBJ2-3; V: TRBV12-3/TRBV12-4; DNA: TGTGCCAGCAGTCCGGGGGATACGCAGTATTTT; CDR3: CASSPGDTQYF
D: -; size: -; length: 15; J: TRBJ1-2; V: TRBV4-2; DNA: TGTGCCAGCAGCCAAGAGAGCGGCAGTAGCTATGGCTACACCTTC; CDR3: CASSQESGSSYGYTF
D: -; size: once; length: 10; J: TRBJ2-5; V: TRBV20-1; DNA: TGCAGTGCTCTGCGGGAGACCCAGTACTTC; CDR3: CSALRETQYF
D: TRBD1; size: -; length: 15; J: TRBJ1-2; V: TRBV6-5; DNA: TGTGCCAGCAGTGAAGACAGGGGGTTAAACTATGGCTACACCTTC; CDR3: CASSEDRGLNYGYTF
D: -; size: -; length: 14; J: TRBJ2-5; V: TRBV6-1; DNA: TGTGCCAGCAGTGTCAACGGACTCCAAGAGACCCAGTACTTC; CDR3: CASSVNGLQETQYF
D: -; size: few; length: 13; J: TRBJ1-5; V: TRBV7-9; DNA: TGTGCCAGCAGCTTACTTAGCAATCAGCCCCAGCATTTT; CDR3: CASSLLSNQPQHF
D: -; size: -; length: 14; J: TRBJ1-1; V: TRBV2; DNA: TGTGCCAGCAGTGGACCCCCTCGAAGCACTGAAGCTTTCTTT; CDR3: CASSGPPRSTEAFF
D: -; size: -; length: 14; J: TRBJ2-2; V: TRBV20-1; DNA: TGCAGTGGAAGGCGGGACCATAACACCGGGGAGCTGTTTTTT; CDR3: CSGRRDHNTGELFF
D: -; size: -; length: 15; J: TRBJ1-5; V: TRBV2; DNA: TGTGCCAGCAGTGAATCTGGGGCCAGTAATCAGCCCCAGCATTTT; CDR3: CASSESGASNQPQHF
D: -; size: -; length: 15; J: TRBJ1-1; V: TRBV7-9; DNA: TGTGCCAGCAGGGCCAACCTAGGTGCGAACACTGAAGCTTTCTTT; CDR3: CASRANLGANTEAFF
D: -; size: -; length: 15; J: TRBJ1-6; V: TRBV25-1; DNA: TGTGCCAGCAGCCCGGAAGACAGGCGGAACTCACCCCTCCACTTT; CDR3: CASSPEDRRNSPLHF
D: -; size: -; length: 13; J: TRBJ1-2; V: TRBV27; DNA: TGTGCCAGCAGTTTAAATGGGAACTATGGCTACACCTTC; CDR3: CASSLNGNYGYTF
D: -; size: many; length: 14; J: TRBJ1-5; V: TRBV19; DNA: TGTGCCAGTAGTACCCGGGTAGGGAGACAGCCCCAGCATTTT; CDR3: CASSTRVGRQPQHF
D: TRBD1; size: -; length: 16; J: TRBJ1-3; V: TRBV27; DNA: TGTGCCAGCAGTACCGGTGGACAGGCCTCTGGAAACACCATATATTTT; CDR3: CASSTGGQASGNTIYF
D: -; size: -; length: 12; J: TRBJ1-4; V: TRBV29-1; DNA: TGCAGCATCTTGGGGCTTGGTGAAAAACTGTTTTTT; CDR3: CSILGLGEKLFF
D: TRBD1; size: -; length: 13; J: TRBJ1-1; V: TRBV10-1; DNA: TGCGCCAGCAGTGATTTCAGGGACAGCAAGGCTTTCTTT; CDR3: CASSDFRDSKAFF
D: -; size: many; length: 12; J: TRBJ2-5; V: TRBV12-3/TRBV12-4; DNA: TGTGCCAGCAGTAAGACTAGTCAGACCCAGTACTTC; CDR3: CASSKTSQTQYF
D: -; size: -; length: 13; J: TRBJ2-3; V: TRBV5-5; DNA: TGTGCCAGCAGCTATATACTCACAGATACGCAGTATTTT; CDR3: CASSYILTDTQYF
D: -; size: many; length: 15; J: TRBJ2-2; V: TRBV20-1; DNA: TGCAGTGCCAAAAAGACAGGACGCCATACCGGGGAGCTGTTTTTT; CDR3: CSAKKTGRHTGELFF
D: TRBD1; size: few; length: 16; J: TRBJ1-2; V: TRBV7-6; DNA: TGTGCCAGCAGCTTAGGAGGACAGGGGGCTGGCTATGGCTACACCTTC; CDR3: CASSLGGQGAGYGYTF
D: -; size: many; length: 13; J: TRBJ2-5; V: TRBV29-1; DNA: TGCAGCGCCCTACCGTCCCGGGGGGAGACCCAGTACTTC; CDR3: CSALPSRGETQYF
D: -; size: few; length: 13; J: TRBJ2-3; V: TRBV6-2/TRBV6-3; DNA: TGTGCCAGCACGTGGGACGACACAGATACGCAGTATTTT; CDR3: CASTWDDTDTQYF
D: TRBD2; size: few; length: 14; J: TRBJ2-3; V: TRBV7-9; DNA: TGTGCCAGCCGGGGGAGGGGTAGCACAGATACGCAGTATTTT; CDR3: CASRGRGSTDTQYF
D: -; size: -; length: 14; J: TRBJ2-1; V: TRBV11-2; DNA: TGTGCCAGCAGCTTATTTACGAGGGAAAATGAGCAGTTCTTC; CDR3: CASSLFTRENEQFF
D: -; size: few; length: 13; J: TRBJ2-3; V: TRBV29-1; DNA: TGCAGCGTTGTTGTCAGGGCCACAGATACGCAGTATTTT; CDR3: CSVVVRATDTQYF
D: -; size: many; length: 11; J: TRBJ2-3; V: TRBV29-1; DNA: TGCAGCGTTGGGGACACAGATACGCAGTATTTT; CDR3: CSVGDTDTQYF
D: TRBD1; size: -; length: 14; J: TRBJ1-6; V: TRBV5-1; DNA: TGCGCCAGCAGCAGGACAGGGAACTATTCACCCCTCCACTTT; CDR3: CASSRTGNYSPLHF